This T cell receptor (beta chain) stems from a study of CD8 T cells in ankylosing spondylitis. General study results and limits: What seemed typical of ankylosing spondylitis blood was a TCR beta motif built from roughly 8 highly homologous variants.

Concerning this clonotype: What it binds is unknown.

The CDR3 totals 15 residues. Germline CDR1 and CDR2: SGHAT and FQNNGV. With V trimmed by 9 bases and J by 3 bases, 14 bases remained unmatched. TCRdb ran MiXCR on the 5' RACE reads and lists one entry per CDR3 protein. The table includes under 150,000 distinct CDR3 sequences, roughly 17% detected once. Material: blood, either unsorted or a sorted T cell fraction (not recorded which). J is TRBJ2-7 and V is TRBV11-2; 7 nucleotides agree with TRBD1. This clonotype was obtained from a male donor with ankylosing spondylitis. CDR3 sequence (DNA): TGTGCCAGTAGCCCTCAACAGGGGTCTTTCTACGAGCAGTACTTC. It specifies CASSPQQGSFYEQYF.